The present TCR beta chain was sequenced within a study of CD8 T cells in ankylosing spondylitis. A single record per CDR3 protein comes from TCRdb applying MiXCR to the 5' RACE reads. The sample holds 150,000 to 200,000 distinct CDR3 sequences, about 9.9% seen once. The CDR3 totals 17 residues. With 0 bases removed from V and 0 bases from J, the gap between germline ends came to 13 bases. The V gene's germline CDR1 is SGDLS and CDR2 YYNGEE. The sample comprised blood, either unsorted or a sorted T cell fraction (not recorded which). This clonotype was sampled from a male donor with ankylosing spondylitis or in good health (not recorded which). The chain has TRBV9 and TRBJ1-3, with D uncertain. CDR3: CASSVEPYPLSGNTIYF. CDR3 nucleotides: TGTGCCAGCAGCGTAGAGCCATACCCTCTCTCTGGAAACACCATATATTTT.